Listed below are T cell receptor beta chains from one sample, sequenced in a study of shared clonotypes between healthy human individuals. The data were produced by immunoSEQ multiplex PCR, yet TCRdb's version contains in-frame clones alone and is incomplete. In the table there are about 2.1 million clones, roughly 93% of which are singletons. The sequenced sample was naive CD8+ T cells from PBMCs. All receptors come from a man aged 18 to 29 in good health. Some clones in this sample may be carry-over from other donors' samples. The conserved cysteine and the conserved F or W are not part of the CDR3 here. D genes are given only for firm matches.

cdr3_aa: ASSLYLSSYEQY
j_call: TRBJ2-7
d_call: -
v_call: TRBV5-1

cdr3_aa: ASSEYGQTSSYEQY
j_call: TRBJ2-7
d_call: -
v_call: TRBV2

cdr3_aa: ASQYRDGEAF
j_call: TRBJ1-1
d_call: -
v_call: TRBV6-1

cdr3_aa: ASSLGGGDSSYEQY
j_call: TRBJ2-7
d_call: -
v_call: TRBV7-2

cdr3_aa: ASSFRRSSYEQY
j_call: TRBJ2-7
d_call: -
v_call: TRBV5-1

cdr3_aa: ATSRPYTDTQY
j_call: TRBJ2-3
d_call: -
v_call: TRBV15

cdr3_aa: ASSLPSSGRAGEQY
j_call: TRBJ2-7
d_call: TRBD2
v_call: TRBV28

cdr3_aa: ASSPWTRANTGELF
j_call: TRBJ2-2
d_call: -
v_call: TRBV11-2

cdr3_aa: ASSFGISNYGYT
j_call: TRBJ1-2
d_call: -
v_call: TRBV28

cdr3_aa: ASSLRDSKETQY
j_call: TRBJ2-5
d_call: -
v_call: TRBV27

cdr3_aa: ASSPGEREGYEQY
j_call: TRBJ2-7
d_call: TRBD2
v_call: TRBV7-8

cdr3_aa: ASSLPTGGVYEQY
j_call: TRBJ2-7
d_call: TRBD2
v_call: TRBV7-9

cdr3_aa: ASSLSVGYYEQY
j_call: TRBJ2-7
d_call: -
v_call: TRBV27

cdr3_aa: SVVAADTGELF
j_call: TRBJ2-2
d_call: -
v_call: TRBV29-1

cdr3_aa: ASSLATTYNEQF
j_call: TRBJ2-1
d_call: -
v_call: TRBV18

cdr3_aa: SGTEYNEQF
j_call: TRBJ2-1
d_call: -
v_call: TRBV20-1

cdr3_aa: ASSLTTIGYTEAF
j_call: TRBJ1-1
d_call: -
v_call: TRBV27

cdr3_aa: ASSLIGGDYNEQF
j_call: TRBJ2-1
d_call: -
v_call: TRBV5-1

cdr3_aa: ASSPGTDPEPQH
j_call: TRBJ1-5
d_call: TRBD1
v_call: TRBV28

cdr3_aa: ASSPPGQSTGELF
j_call: TRBJ2-2
d_call: TRBD1
v_call: TRBV4-1

cdr3_aa: ASSPPGSSYNEQF
j_call: TRBJ2-1
d_call: -
v_call: TRBV18

cdr3_aa: ASSEAGLGLLGTQY
j_call: TRBJ2-3
d_call: TRBD2
v_call: TRBV2

cdr3_aa: SFKEDNSNYGYT
j_call: TRBJ1-2
d_call: -
v_call: TRBV29-1

cdr3_aa: ASSLAAGTAVSGANVLT
j_call: TRBJ2-6
d_call: -
v_call: TRBV7-8

cdr3_aa: ASSWRTGPNPHPSYEQY
j_call: TRBJ2-7
d_call: TRBD1
v_call: TRBV11-2

cdr3_aa: ASSLAYAGTGEIFNQPQH
j_call: TRBJ1-5
d_call: TRBD1
v_call: TRBV7-8

cdr3_aa: ASSFPPTGRDINEQF
j_call: TRBJ2-1
d_call: -
v_call: TRBV5-1

cdr3_aa: ASSSSRNGYEQY
j_call: TRBJ2-7
d_call: -
v_call: TRBV13

cdr3_aa: ASSFSLALF
j_call: TRBJ2-1
d_call: -
v_call: TRBV7-9

cdr3_aa: ASSQVRAGDGNTIY
j_call: TRBJ1-3
d_call: -
v_call: TRBV4-3

cdr3_aa: ASSLAVANEQF
j_call: TRBJ2-1
d_call: -
v_call: TRBV7-2

cdr3_aa: ASTGRSGDGYNEQF
j_call: TRBJ2-1
d_call: -
v_call: TRBV11-2

cdr3_aa: ASSFGTVNTEAF
j_call: TRBJ1-1
d_call: -
v_call: TRBV7-3

cdr3_aa: ASSQRGLAGDTQY
j_call: TRBJ2-3
d_call: TRBD2
v_call: TRBV4-1

cdr3_aa: ASSLSSSGLSYNEQF
j_call: TRBJ2-1
d_call: TRBD2
v_call: TRBV28

cdr3_aa: ASSPREAAYNEQF
j_call: TRBJ2-1
d_call: TRBD2
v_call: TRBV27

cdr3_aa: ASSATSGLNGETQY
j_call: TRBJ2-5
d_call: TRBD2
v_call: TRBV9

cdr3_aa: ASSYPRGRVYGYT
j_call: TRBJ1-2
d_call: -
v_call: TRBV6-6

cdr3_aa: ASSQERGRSGRDAQH
j_call: TRBJ1-5
d_call: TRBD1
v_call: TRBV4-1

cdr3_aa: ASSLSPLYNEQF
j_call: TRBJ2-1
d_call: -
v_call: TRBV27

cdr3_aa: ASSLTGTAEADTQY
j_call: TRBJ2-3
d_call: -
v_call: TRBV7-9

cdr3_aa: AWSPGGAAGYT
j_call: TRBJ1-2
d_call: TRBD1
v_call: TRBV30

cdr3_aa: ASGQSSNQPQH
j_call: TRBJ1-5
d_call: -
v_call: TRBV27

cdr3_aa: ASSPSSGEAF
j_call: TRBJ1-1
d_call: -
v_call: TRBV28

cdr3_aa: ASSQAPDRGWYEQY
j_call: TRBJ2-7
d_call: TRBD1
v_call: TRBV4-1

cdr3_aa: AWVGGTEAF
j_call: TRBJ1-1
d_call: -
v_call: TRBV30

cdr3_aa: AWSPGQGYEQY
j_call: TRBJ2-7
d_call: TRBD1
v_call: TRBV30

cdr3_aa: ASSLGGVPSTDTQY
j_call: TRBJ2-3
d_call: TRBD2
v_call: TRBV27

cdr3_aa: ASSVGRGGGSTDTQY
j_call: TRBJ2-3
d_call: -
v_call: TRBV9

cdr3_aa: ASSLEMWVGNQPQH
j_call: TRBJ1-5
d_call: -
v_call: TRBV7-2